The clone carrying this T cell receptor (beta chain) has a count of ten or more. Its specificity is unknown. A much larger clonotype is one base distant, so this may be a read error. The record originates from a study of T cells in Graves' hyperthyroidism and ophthalmopathy. The study excluded patients with uncontrolled infection, other autoimmune disease, pregnancy or lactation. Study-level points and caveats: Model-based prediction identified ophthalmopathy a median 6.5 months prior to its onset. A 13 V-J signature model discriminated ophthalmopathy versus stable hyperthyroidism. Blood held most thyroid clonotypes expanded above 0.001 frequency.

Germline loops: CDR1 SGHNT, CDR2 YENEEA. V dropped 4 bases and J dropped 2 bases, with 3 bases sitting between them. The CDR3 has 11 amino acids. RNA transcripts gave rise to amplified TCR beta CDR3 regions. With the HTBI primer set, the TCR CDR3 went through a first round of RT-PCR. MiXCR, applied by TCRdb to the multiplex PCR reads, yields one record per CDR3 protein. The data contain around 240,000 distinct CDR3 sequences, approximately 16% of them singletons. Sequences were obtained from blood. This sequence was found in a woman aged 18-29 years with Graves' ophthalmopathy. The chain uses TRBV11-3 and TRBJ2-7, with D hard to call. The CDR3 loop reads CASSSAYEQYF. The CDR3 bases are TGTGCCAGCAGCTCGGCCTACGAGCAGTACTTC.